The T cell receptor (beta chain) described here comes from a study of blood T cell repertoires in COVID-19. Study-wide background: PBMCs, B-cell-depleted T cells, or T cells provided the cDNA or gDNA that made up the material.

How the authors handled the data: Scientists estimated how many nucleated cells there were by amplifying reference gene primers. Only in-frame clones appear in the TCRdb table, and some are missing; sequencing was by immunoSEQ multiplex PCR. V and J calls and clone size are as listed in that table; D and trimming were resolved from the DNA. Of roughly 440,000 clones listed, about 91% are singletons. Germline V gene data show CDR1 as SGHRS and CDR2 as YFSETQ. V lost 4 bases to trimming and J lost 2 bases, with 13 bases between them. The CDR3 loop spans 16 amino acids. The chain joins TRBV5-1 to TRBJ2-6; TRBD2 is a possible D gene (6 bases). Sequencing was performed on peripheral blood. This receptor was identified in a woman aged 50 to 60 with COVID-19, enrolled during active disease. The CDR3 spells CASSPEGGTGANVLTF. The DNA for the CDR3 is TGCGCCAGCAGCCCAGAAGGAGGGACTGGGGCCAACGTCCTGACTTTC.